The clone carrying this T cell receptor (beta chain) was seen once. No antigen is known for it. Libraries were prepared by immunoSEQ multiplex PCR; TCRdb keeps only in-frame clonotypes and omits some of them. The sample shows 150,000 to 200,000 clones, around 89% of them seen only once. The entry originates in a study of T cell responses to AZD1222 COVID-19 vaccine. Overall study findings and caveats: Vaccine-related CD4 TCRs covered spike, predominating at 160-218 and 743-854. Donors skewed white British and female; clonal diversity was possibly underestimated. At baseline, seropositivity was found in only six or seven AZD1222 recipients. Spike-specific TCRs gained breadth and depth after people received two AZD1222 doses.

V gave up 2 bases and J gave up 9 bases, with 15 bases separating them. CDR3 length equals 15 residues. Germline CDR1 and CDR2: SGHRS and YFSETQ. This clonotype was sampled from an adult who received the AZD1222 COVID-19 vaccine. The genes are TRBV5-1 and TRBJ1-6; tentatively, D is TRBD1 (6 bases). Sequencing used peripheral blood, obtained 28 days after the second AZD1222 dose. As DNA, the CDR3 is TGCGCCAGCAGCTTTTCGGGGGCAGACGGTTCACCCCTCCACTTT. Protein: CASSFSGADGSPLHF.